This T cell receptor (beta chain) was obtained from a study of blood T cell repertoires in COVID-19 (dated by TCRdb to 2020 to 2022). Regarding the complete study: Collaborator samples came from the United States, Italy and Spain and covered acute and convalescent phases of COVID-19. The material from the prospective study consisted of cDNA or gDNA derived from T cells, B-cell-depleted T cells, or PBMCs. The dataset comprised deeply sampled blood TCRbeta repertoires from subjects exposed to, actively infected with, or recovered from COVID-19. The repertoires were released in a freely available public database intended as a resource for research on the immune response to SARS-CoV-2. Samples came from the ongoing ImmuneRACE study (first 160 participants) plus 1,254 subjects from 6 global collaborators. Nearly every sample came with metadata listing a de-identified subject ID, COVID-19 status, age in years and sex. Where available, HLA class I and class II types were taken from metadata supplied by the sample provider and were not determined by assay-based typing. Study-level results and caveats: The amount of clinical and demographic metadata varied by source and participant and was provided uncurated.

V is cut back by 4 bases and J by 8 bases, with 9 bases in the junction unmatched. According to the germline V gene, CDR1 reads MDHEN and CDR2 reads SYDVKM. The CDR3, from cysteine to phenylalanine, totals 14 residues. The sequence is cut down to CDR3 DNA, 42 bases in frame from base 1. Comment on this clone: Its recognized antigen is unknown. Qualities for individual bases were not recorded, and no much larger clone is one base off.

One collaborating source in Seattle enrolled patients during active infection and followed them longitudinally through the course of disease. The collaborating institutions used their own protocols to collect whole blood in K2EDTA tubes. For TCRbeta analysis, collaborators shipped samples in one of three forms: frozen whole blood, isolated PBMCs, or DNA extracted from either of those sample types. TCRbeta CDR3 regions were amplified from genomic DNA using the immunoSEQ Assay, a bias-controlled multiplex PCR. As for the original processing: The number of nucleated cells in each sample was estimated from the amplification of reference gene primers within the assay. To quantify the absolute abundance of each unique TCRbeta CDR3 rearrangement, sequence reads were collapsed and filtered. For each sample, productive Simpson clonality was calculated as the square root of Simpson's diversity index across productive rearrangements. The clones in this table, taken by TCRdb from immuneACCESS, are in-frame only. Not every clone is retained; where verified, under half of the shortfall comes from an unresolved V gene, and the cause of the rest is unknown. The V and J calls and clone size were taken over from that table, and D and trimming were inferred from the DNA. The sample records a few hundred thousand clones, about nine tenths of which are singletons. The top ten clonotypes cover about 11% of the sample.

The sample was peripheral blood. This receptor was identified in a woman aged 30 to 39 with COVID-19, enrolled during active disease. The V and J genes are TRBV28 and TRBJ1-2; 8 nucleotides in the junction match TRBD1. DNA sequence: TGTGCCAGCAGTTCTGGCCAGGGGGCGGGGGGCTACACCTTC. The resulting protein is CASSSGQGAGGYTF.